This TCR beta chain was identified in a study of T-cell reconstitution after alpha-beta-depleted transplantation in children. The study, taken as a whole, reports: Roughly two months post-transplant, alpha-beta T cells reportedly originated from several hundred graft clones that had expanded. The high TCRbeta diversity at day 60 in some patients came from surviving recipient T cells and thymic progenitors. When one year had passed after transplant, most T-cell counts and diversity came from newly produced T cells.

The authors prepared the TCRbeta library with unique molecular identifiers. TCRdb re-derived calls from the PCR reads in MiXCR, one entry per CDR3 protein. The sample has about a million distinct CDR3 sequences, about 29% seen once. This clonotype was observed a few times. Its antigen is still unknown. V was clipped by 3 bases and J by 1 base, with 12 bases between them. The CDR3 covers 16 residues. Germline V gives CDR1 MNHEY, CDR2 SVGAGI. This TCR came from a boy under two years old who had a stem cell transplant for SCID, so the T cells may come from the graft donor. The V call is TRBV6-5, the J call TRBJ2-2, with D perhaps matching TRBD2 (6 bases). The specimen was PBMCs, mostly from graft donor cells, collected 360 days after TCRalphabeta/CD19-depleted stem cell transplant. The CDR3 loop reads CASSYGGTLNTGELFF. In DNA form, the CDR3 reads TGTGCCAGCAGTTATGGGGGGACGTTGAACACCGGGGAGCTGTTTTTT.